Listed below are T cell receptor beta chains from one sample, sequenced in a study of regulatory T cells in long-lasting Graves disease. TCRdb re-called the multiplex PCR reads through MiXCR, storing one row per CDR3 protein. The data show approximately 290,000 distinct CDR3 sequences, 20% to 25% seen once. The sequencing here drew on peripheral blood mononuclear cells (PBMCs), taken when the disease was refractory, from a patient treated with antithyroid drugs. These receptors all stem from a female donor with Graves disease. CDR3s include the opening cysteine and the closing phenylalanine or tryptophan. Fields, in order: CDR3 protein, CDR3 DNA, V gene, J gene, CDR3 length, D gene, clone size. The D gene is left open where the match is weak. Clone sizes are given selectively: once, few, many, or a class where the clone is expanded.

CASRTAGAHTQYF,TGTGCCAGCAGAACTGCGGGAGCTCATACGCAGTATTTT,TRBV6-2/TRBV6-3,TRBJ2-3,13,TRBD2,NA
CASSPAGYTGANVLTF,TGCGCCAGCAGCCCTGCAGGGTATACTGGGGCCAACGTCCTGACTTTC,TRBV4-1,TRBJ2-6,16,NA,NA
CASSEWEGSRGALF,TGTGCCAGCAGTGAGTGGGAAGGGTCGCGAGGAGCTCTCTTT,TRBV28,TRBJ1-1,14,NA,NA
CASSVGDYPYEQYF,TGTGCCAGCAGCGTAGGGGACTACCCCTACGAGCAGTACTTC,TRBV12-3/TRBV12-4,TRBJ2-7,14,TRBD2,many
CASSLGSHQPQHF,TGTGCCAGCAGCCTAGGATCCCATCAGCCCCAGCATTTT,TRBV7-2,TRBJ1-5,13,NA,NA
CASSLNLVRVTANYGYTF,TGTGCCAGCAGTTTAAATCTCGTCAGGGTGACAGCTAACTATGGCTACACCTTC,TRBV27,TRBJ1-2,18,NA,many
CASSQTPGLATYEQYF,TGTGCCAGCAGCCAAACCCCTGGACTAGCCACCTACGAGCAGTACTTC,TRBV3-1,TRBJ2-7,16,TRBD2,NA
CASSQVYGGEGPSYGYTF,TGTGCCAGCAGCCAAGTGTACGGGGGCGAGGGCCCTAGCTATGGCTACACCTTC,TRBV3-1,TRBJ1-2,18,NA,many
CASSLRGWTEAFF,TGTGCCAGCAGCTTACGGGGTTGGACTGAAGCTTTCTTT,TRBV7-2,TRBJ1-1,13,NA,NA
CASSLQGFGANVLTF,TGTGCCAGCAGCCTACAGGGATTCGGGGCCAACGTCCTGACTTTC,TRBV7-2,TRBJ2-6,15,NA,once
CASSRATGGQETQYF,TGCGCCAGCAGCAGGGCGACAGGGGGCCAAGAGACCCAGTACTTC,TRBV5-1,TRBJ2-5,15,TRBD1,NA
CASSFWRSGNTIYF,TGTGCCAGCAGCTTTTGGCGTTCTGGAAACACCATATATTTT,TRBV5-6,TRBJ1-3,14,NA,few
CATSRDLGGRGLQETQYF,TGTGCCACCAGCAGAGATCTTGGCGGCAGGGGGCTTCAAGAGACCCAGTACTTC,TRBV15,TRBJ2-5,18,TRBD1,few
CSATSGRARETQYF,TGCAGTGCCACTAGCGGGAGGGCCAGAGAGACCCAGTACTTC,TRBV20-1,TRBJ2-5,14,TRBD2,many
CATSRSPVDTQYF,TGTGCCACCAGCAGATCTCCTGTCGATACGCAGTATTTT,TRBV15,TRBJ2-3,13,NA,few
CASSLGRRQFVF,TGTGCCAGCAGCTTAGGCCGGCGACAGTTTGTCTTT,TRBV13,TRBJ1-1,12,NA,NA
CASSHPPEATGELFF,TGTGCCAGCAGCCACCCGCCCGAGGCGACCGGGGAGCTGTTTTTT,TRBV7-2,TRBJ2-2,15,NA,many
CASSPGGSTDTQYF,TGTGCCAGCAGCCCCGGTGGGAGCACAGATACGCAGTATTTT,TRBV13,TRBJ2-3,14,NA,NA
CASSEALVAGSNQPQHF,TGTGCCAGCAGTGAAGCGCTGGTGGCCGGAAGCAATCAGCCCCAGCATTTT,TRBV6-1,TRBJ1-5,17,NA,NA
CSARAEQDNQPQHF,TGCAGTGCTAGAGCGGAGCAAGACAATCAGCCCCAGCATTTT,TRBV20-1,TRBJ1-5,14,NA,few
CASSDIPGGQETQYF,TGTGCCAGCAGCGATATCCCGGGCGGACAAGAGACCCAGTACTTC,TRBV7-9,TRBJ2-5,15,NA,many
CASSLPPDRGYTYEQYF,TGTGCCAGCAGCTTACCACCGGACAGGGGGTACACCTACGAGCAGTACTTC,TRBV7-8,TRBJ2-7,17,TRBD1,many
CSALDRDQETQYF,TGCAGTGCTCTTGACAGGGACCAAGAGACCCAGTACTTC,TRBV20-1,TRBJ2-5,13,TRBD1,NA
CAWSGQLNTEAFF,TGTGCCTGGAGTGGACAGTTGAACACTGAAGCTTTCTTT,TRBV30,TRBJ1-1,13,NA,many
CASRPTGANYEQYF,TGTGCCAGCAGACCGACAGGGGCGAACTACGAGCAGTACTTC,TRBV28,TRBJ2-7,14,TRBD1,NA
CASRRDSFFF,TGTGCCAGCAGGCGGGACAGTTTTTTCTTT,TRBV2,TRBJ1-1,10,TRBD1,few
CATGTLGPEAFF,TGTGCCACCGGGACCCTGGGGCCTGAAGCTTTCTTT,TRBV28,TRBJ1-1,12,NA,few
CASSLDPRSSYEQYF,TGTGCCAGCAGTTTAGACCCCAGGAGCTCCTACGAGCAGTACTTC,TRBV12-3/TRBV12-4,TRBJ2-7,15,NA,few
CSARDGGTAYYEQYF,TGCAGTGCTAGAGATGGAGGGACAGCTTACTACGAGCAGTACTTC,TRBV20-1,TRBJ2-7,15,NA,many
CASSSPGERQTQYF,TGTGCCAGCAGTTCCCCAGGGGAGCGGCAGACCCAGTACTTC,TRBV27,TRBJ2-5,14,NA,many
CASSLAPRLETQYF,TGTGCCAGCAGCTTAGCCCCACGTCTAGAGACCCAGTACTTC,TRBV11-2,TRBJ2-5,14,NA,many
CASRSDSNYGYTF,TGTGCCAGCAGGTCGGACAGTAACTATGGCTACACCTTC,TRBV28,TRBJ1-2,13,NA,NA
CASSYWTSLTGELFF,TGTGCCAGCAGTTACTGGACTAGTCTCACCGGGGAGCTGTTTTTT,TRBV6-5,TRBJ2-2,15,TRBD2,few